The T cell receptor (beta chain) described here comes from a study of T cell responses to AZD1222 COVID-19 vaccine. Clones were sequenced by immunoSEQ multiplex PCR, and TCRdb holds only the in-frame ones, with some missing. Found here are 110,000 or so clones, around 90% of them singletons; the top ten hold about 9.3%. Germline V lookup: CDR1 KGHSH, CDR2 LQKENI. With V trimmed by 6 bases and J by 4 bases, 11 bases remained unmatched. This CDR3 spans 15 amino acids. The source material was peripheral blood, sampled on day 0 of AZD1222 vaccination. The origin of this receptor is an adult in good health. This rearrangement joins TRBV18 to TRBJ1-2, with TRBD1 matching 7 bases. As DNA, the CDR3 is TGTGCCAGCTCTCCGGGGAATGACAGGGCCTATGGCTACACCTTC. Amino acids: CASSPGNDRAYGYTF.